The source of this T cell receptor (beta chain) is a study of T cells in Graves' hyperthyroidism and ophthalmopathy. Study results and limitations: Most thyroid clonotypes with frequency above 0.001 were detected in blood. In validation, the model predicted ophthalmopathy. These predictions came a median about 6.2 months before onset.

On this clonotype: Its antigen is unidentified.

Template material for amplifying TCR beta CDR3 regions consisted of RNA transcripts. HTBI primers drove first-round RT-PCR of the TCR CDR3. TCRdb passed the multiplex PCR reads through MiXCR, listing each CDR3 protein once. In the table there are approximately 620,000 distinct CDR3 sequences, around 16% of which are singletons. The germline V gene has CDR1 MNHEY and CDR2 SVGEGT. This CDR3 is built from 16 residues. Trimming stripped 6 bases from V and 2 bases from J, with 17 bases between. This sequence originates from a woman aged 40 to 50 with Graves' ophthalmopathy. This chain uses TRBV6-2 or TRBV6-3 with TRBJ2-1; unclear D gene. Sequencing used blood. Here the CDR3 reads CASSGAQTSPYNEQFF. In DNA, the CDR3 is TGTGCCAGCAGCGGCGCCCAAACTTCTCCCTACAATGAGCAGTTCTTC.